This paragraph reports one TCR beta chain. Other nucleotide sequences in the sample specify the same CDR3. The data are from a study of shared T cell receptors in the human thymus. Clones were read by immunoSEQ multiplex PCR, and TCRdb kept only the in-frame ones, dropping some. The repertoire holds 640,000 or so clones, with around 87% as singletons. V lost 7 bases and J lost 5; bases outside the gene matches: 19. CDR1 is GTSNPN, CDR2 SVGIG, per germline (reference sequence). This CDR3 is built from 16 residues. This same sample was also taken into another study, of human thymus T cells. That study reports: Healthy Finnish infants having corrective surgery for congenital heart defects served as donors. Resections obtained during corrective heart surgery supplied the thymus tissue. Repertoires sampled from thymus and blood appeared biased in V and J gene usage.

The source of this sequence is a boy younger than two with a congenital heart defect. The sample consisted of thymocytes. The J gene is TRBJ1-2, the V gene TRBV30; 7 nucleotides align to TRBD1. The CDR3 protein is CASGGKGTVGGYGYTF. The CDR3 coding sequence is TGTGCCTCAGGGGGGAAAGGGACGGTGGGCGGTTATGGCTACACCTTC.